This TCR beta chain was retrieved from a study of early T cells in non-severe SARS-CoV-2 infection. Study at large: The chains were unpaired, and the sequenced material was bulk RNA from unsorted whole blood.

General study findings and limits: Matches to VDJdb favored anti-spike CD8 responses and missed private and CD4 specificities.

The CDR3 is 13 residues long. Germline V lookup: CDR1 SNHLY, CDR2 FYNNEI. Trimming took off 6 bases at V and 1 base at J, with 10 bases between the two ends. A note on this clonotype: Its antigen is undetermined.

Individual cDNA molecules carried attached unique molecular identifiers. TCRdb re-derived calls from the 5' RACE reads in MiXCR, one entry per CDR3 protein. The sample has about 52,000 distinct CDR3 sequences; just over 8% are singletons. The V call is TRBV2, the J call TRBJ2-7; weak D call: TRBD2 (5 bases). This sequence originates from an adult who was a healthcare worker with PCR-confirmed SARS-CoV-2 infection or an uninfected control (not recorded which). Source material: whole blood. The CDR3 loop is CASSREKSYEQYF. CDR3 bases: TGTGCCAGCAGCCGGGAAAAATCCTACGAGCAGTACTTC.